A single sample gave rise to the 21 T cell receptor beta chains below, sequenced in a study of blood T cell repertoires in COVID-19. The data were produced by immunoSEQ multiplex PCR, yet TCRdb's version contains in-frame clones alone and is incomplete. Counted here are approximately 380,000 clones, approximately 90% occurring once; the ten biggest clones make up 1.2%. The sample was PBMCs or T cells enriched from blood (not recorded which). These receptors were taken from a woman under 30 who had recovered from COVID-19.

This clone was seen more than once but under ten times. The chain joins TRBV12-3 or TRBV12-4 to TRBJ1-5; D is undetermined. With 5 bases removed from V and 5 bases from J, the gap between germline ends came to 7 bases. The CDR3 loop spans 12 amino acids. The DNA for the CDR3 is TGTGCCAGCAGTCTAATTGATCAGCCCCAGCATTTT. Protein sequence: CASSLIDQPQHF.

The J gene is TRBJ1-2, the V gene TRBV5-6; D gene ambiguous. Trimming stripped 1 base from V and 4 bases from J, with 17 bases between. The germline gives CDR1 SGHDT, CDR2 YYEEEE. This CDR3 spans 16 amino acids. The CDR3 nucleotides read TGTGCCAGCAGCTTGAGGCAGACTTCACAAGCCTATGGCTACACCTTC. This encodes CASSLRQTSQAYGYTF.

V and J are TRBV27 and TRBJ1-2; a weak D match, TRBD1 (5 bases). Germline assignment: CDR1 MNHEY and CDR2 SMNVEV (reference sequence). This CDR3 is 15 amino acids long. Trimming removed 6 bases from V and 4 bases from J, with 18 bases in between. In DNA form, the CDR3 reads TGTGCCAGCAGGAGATTCGACGACAGCTTCTATGGCTACACCTTC. This sequence encodes CASRRFDDSFYGYTF.

The chain has TRBV18 and TRBJ2-3, with TRBD1 matching 7 bases. Losses at the gene ends were 6 bases for V and 1 base for J; bases not matched to a gene: 7. CDR3 length: 15 amino acids. Germline V lookup: CDR1 KGHSH, CDR2 LQKENI. CDR3 in amino acids: CASSGRQGGTDTQYF. CDR3 DNA: TGTGCCAGCTCCGGTCGACAGGGCGGCACAGATACGCAGTATTTT.

V is TRBV15 and J is TRBJ2-5; 8 bases are a match to TRBD2. The CDR3 sequence is 15 residues long. Per the germline V gene, CDR1 is LNHNV and CDR2 is YYDKDF (reference sequence). The trim removed 0 bases at V and 2 bases at J, leaving 2 bases unmatched. CDR3 loop: CATSRDTGGQETQYF. In DNA, the CDR3 is TGTGCCACCAGCAGAGATACGGGGGGGCAAGAGACCCAGTACTTC. The full variable domain, with the rest looked up from reference TRBV15 and TRBJ2-5, is DAMVIQNPRYQVTQFGKPVTLSCSQTLNHNVMYWYQQKSSQAPKLLFHYYDKDFNNEADTPDNFQSRRPNTSFCFLDIRSPGLGDTAMYLCATSRDTGGQETQYFGPGTRLLVL.

The chain employs TRBV2 and TRBJ1-3, with no clear D. The germline gives CDR1 SNHLY, CDR2 FYNNEI. Between the trimmed V and J ends, which lost 8 bases and 2 bases, there was a span of 4 bases. The CDR3 spans 11 residues. For the CDR3, the DNA is TGTGCCAGCCGCGCTGGAAACACCATATATTTT. Translated: CASRAGNTIYF.

The chain has TRBV4-1 and TRBJ1-5; D is perhaps TRBD1 (6 bases). The germline V gene has CDR1 MGHRA and CDR2 YSYEKL. The CDR3 contains 17 residues. Deletions cut 1 base from V and 3 bases from J, with 16 bases between. The CDR3 nucleotides read TGCGCCAGCAGCCAAGTAGGGGGGGCAGTACTCAATCAGCCCCAGCATTTT. Translation: CASSQVGGAVLNQPQHF.

Only a few counts were recorded for this clone. The same CDR3 arises from other DNA sequences in this sample as well. This chain uses TRBV12-5 with TRBJ2-2; D uncertain. The CDR3 is made up of 10 amino acids. Germline CDR1 LGHNT, CDR2 FRNRAP. V lost 7 bases to trimming and J lost 6 bases, with 3 bases between them. CDR3 region: CASAAGELFF. CDR3 nucleotide sequence: TGTGCTAGTGCGGCCGGGGAGCTGTTTTTT.

The table lists this clone with a count of one. This rearrangement joins TRBV6-6 to TRBJ1-3; 7 bases fit TRBD1. V lost 2 bases, J lost 2 bases, and 6 bases stayed unmatched. CDR3 size: 16 residues. CDR1 MNHNY and CDR2 SVGAGI come from the germline V gene (reference sequence). The CDR3 protein is CASSYGSGQAGNTIYF. The DNA of the CDR3 is TGTGCCAGCAGTTACGGTAGTGGACAGGCTGGAAACACCATATATTTT.

This clone was recorded a few times. The chain combines TRBV30 with TRBJ1-1; TRBD1 might be the D (5 bases). V shed 4 bases and J shed 0 bases, with 15 bases lying between them. The germline V gene encodes CDR1 GTSNPN and CDR2 SVGIG (reference sequence). The CDR3 is 15 amino acids. The CDR3: CAWTNTPTVNTEAFF. CDR3 sequence (DNA): TGTGCCTGGACCAACACCCCGACAGTGAACACTGAAGCTTTCTTT.

J is TRBJ2-2 and V is TRBV5-1; TRBD1 aligns across 7 bases. The ends lost 3 bases at V and 8 bases at J; junction bases unmatched: 7. The CDR3 is made up of 14 amino acids. Germline V gene lookup returns CDR1 SGHRS and CDR2 YFSETQ. CDR3 amino acids: CASSSLTGRGELFF. The CDR3 bases are TGCGCCAGCAGCTCCCTGACAGGGCGTGGGGAGCTGTTTTTT.

This rearrangement joins TRBV7-3 to TRBJ2-2, with 8 positions matching TRBD1. Trimming removed 6 bases from V and 6 bases from J; junction bases left unmatched: 3. This CDR3 contains 13 residues. Germline values: CDR1 SGHTA, CDR2 FQGTGA. The CDR3 sequence is CASRTQGAGELFF. CDR3 nucleotides: TGTGCCAGCAGAACACAGGGGGCCGGGGAGCTGTTTTTT.

This clone is medium-sized within its sample. V gene TRBV20-1 combines with J gene TRBJ1-1; 8 bases match TRBD1. CDR1 DFQATT and CDR2 SNEGSKA come from the germline V gene (reference sequence). J was trimmed by 1 base and V by 3 bases; bases with no gene match: 13. This CDR3 has 17 residues. The CDR3: CSASEGQGASSNTEAFF. The CDR3 DNA sequence: TGCAGTGCTAGTGAGGGGCAGGGGGCTTCGTCGAACACTGAAGCTTTCTTT.

The chain carries TRBV10-3 and TRBJ1-5; maybe TRBD1 (5 bases). Germline lookup yields CDR1 ENHRY and CDR2 SYGVKD. CDR3 length: 15 amino acids. V lost 4 bases to trimming and J lost 1 base, with 11 bases between them. The CDR3 loop reads CAISAQGVSNQPQHF. The CDR3 region has the DNA TGTGCCATCAGTGCCCAAGGGGTGAGCAATCAGCCCCAGCATTTT.

The V and J genes are TRBV27 and TRBJ2-3; no clear D. Germline V gives CDR1 MNHEY, CDR2 SMNVEV (reference sequence). Trimming stripped 1 base from V and 2 bases from J, with 4 bases between. CDR3 length: 13 residues. The CDR3 DNA reads TGTGCCAGCAGTTTATGGGCCACAGATACGCAGTATTTT. This translates into CASSLWATDTQYF.

This chain joins TRBV11-3 and TRBJ2-5; D not resolved. V lost 5 bases and J lost 4, with 14 bases in between. Germline CDR1 is SGHNT and CDR2 is YENEEA. This CDR3 contains 14 residues. The CDR3 region has the DNA TGTGCCAGCAGCCAAAATCTGGGCTCAGAGACCCAGTACTTC. This codes for CASSQNLGSETQYF.

The chain couples TRBV19 to TRBJ1-5; D might be TRBD1 (5 bases). Deletions cut 6 bases from V and 0 bases from J, with 9 bases between. The CDR3 runs to 14 residues. Germline loops: CDR1 LNHDA, CDR2 SQIVND (reference sequence). The CDR3 here is CASRDRFSNQPQHF. Written as DNA, the CDR3 is TGTGCCAGTAGAGACAGATTTAGCAATCAGCCCCAGCATTTT.

This clone has only a few counts. The chain carries TRBV6-2 or TRBV6-3 and TRBJ2-7; 8 nucleotides line up with TRBD1. V dropped 4 bases and J dropped 6; count of bases not matched to a gene: 2. Germline V gives CDR1 MNHEY, CDR2 SVGEGT. The CDR3 has 12 residues. CDR3: CASSWTGREQYF. CDR3 DNA: TGTGCCAGCAGTTGGACAGGGCGCGAGCAGTACTTC.

This rearrangement joins TRBV6-5 to TRBJ1-2; 9 nucleotides align to TRBD1. The CDR3 is 15 amino acids. CDR1 and CDR2 (germline): MNHEY, SVGAGI. Trimming cost V 0 bases and J 8 bases; bases outside gene matches: 7. The CDR3 region has the DNA TGTGCCAGCAGTTACTCACCGGGACAGGGCTGGGGCTACACCTTC. The encoded protein is CASSYSPGQGWGYTF.

The rearrangement links TRBV2 to TRBJ1-6; TRBD1 aligns across 7 bases. Germline V lookup: CDR1 SNHLY, CDR2 FYNNEI. The V gene end was trimmed by 1 base and the J gene end by 9 bases; junction bases not matched to a gene: 9. CDR3 length: 16 amino acids. The CDR3 reads CASSEGSGGLGSPLHF. The DNA for the CDR3 is TGTGCCAGCAGTGAAGGGTCAGGGGGATTGGGTTCACCCCTCCACTTT.

V gene TRBV6-6 combines with J gene TRBJ2-7; D is unclear. The V and J ends lost 9 bases and 1 base respectively, with 10 bases between them. The germline CDR1 and CDR2 sequences are MNHNY and SVGAGI (reference sequence). The CDR3 length is 12 residues. The CDR3 loop is CASSPGSYEQYF. CDR3 coding DNA: TGTGCCAGTTCTCCCGGGTCCTACGAGCAGTACTTC.